This is a list of T cell receptor beta chains from one sample in a study of blood T cell repertoires in COVID-19. Method: immunoSEQ multiplex PCR; TCRdb's copy keeps in-frame clones and lacks some. The sample holds hundreds of thousands of clones; about nine tenths are singletons and the top ten take 6.5% to 8.5%. The source material was PBMCs or T cells enriched from blood (not recorded which). The source of these receptors is a woman aged 55-70 years who had recovered from COVID-19. CDR3s include the opening cysteine and the closing phenylalanine or tryptophan. D genes are given only for firm matches. Clone size, where shown, is once, few, many, or a class for clones that have expanded.

TGCAGCGTTGACGACAGGGCCCATGGCTACACCTTC,CSVDDRAHGYTF,TRBV29-1,TRBD1,TRBJ1-2,few
TGCGCCAGCAGCTTGGCCGGGACAGGGTTGGGAGAGACCCAGTACTTC,CASSLAGTGLGETQYF,TRBV5-1,TRBD1,TRBJ2-5,.
TGTGCCAGCAGCACTGACCGGGGGGGAGCCTCCTACGAGCAGTACTTC,CASSTDRGGASYEQYF,TRBV7-6,TRBD2,TRBJ2-7,.
TGTGCCAGCAGTGAAGCGCAGGCAATAAAAGGCTACACCTTC,CASSEAQAIKGYTF,TRBV2,.,TRBJ1-2,.
TGTGCCAGCCCACCAACACAGGGGGCCACCGGGGAGCTGTTTTTT,CASPPTQGATGELFF,TRBV18,TRBD1,TRBJ2-2,.
TGCGCCAGCAGCCAAGTAGTCCCTGACTACGAGCAGTACTTC,CASSQVVPDYEQYF,TRBV4-1,.,TRBJ2-7,.
TGTGCCAGCAGACGGACTTTGGGTAATCAGCCCCAGCATTTT,CASRRTLGNQPQHF,TRBV27,.,TRBJ1-5,once
TGTGCCAGCAGCCAAGATCTGGGGAGGGGTGGTTCGACAGATACGCAGTATTTT,CASSQDLGRGGSTDTQYF,TRBV3-1/TRBV3-2,TRBD2,TRBJ2-3,.
TGTGCCAGCAGCATCGGACAGGGCGGCACTTTAGGCTACACCTTC,CASSIGQGGTLGYTF,TRBV5-8,TRBD1,TRBJ1-2,.
TGTGCCAGCAGCCGATCGACAGGGCGCACCGGGGAGCTGTTTTTT,CASSRSTGRTGELFF,TRBV3-1/TRBV3-2,TRBD1,TRBJ2-2,.
TGTGCCAGCAGTGATGCGGGTAATGAAAAACTGTTTTTT,CASSDAGNEKLFF,TRBV2,.,TRBJ1-4,.
TGTGCCAGCAGCCCCGCTTTGAGGCAATCAGATACGCAGTATTTT,CASSPALRQSDTQYF,TRBV7-9,.,TRBJ2-3,.
TGCGCCAGCAGCTTGGAGGGGTTAAGGGGCTCCTACAATGAGCAGTTCTTC,CASSLEGLRGSYNEQFF,TRBV5-1,.,TRBJ2-1,.
TGTGCCAGCAGCCAATGGACAGGGGGGCAGTCCTACGAGCAGTACTTC,CASSQWTGGQSYEQYF,TRBV3-1/TRBV3-2,TRBD1,TRBJ2-7,.
TGTGCCAGCAGCGGGGACAGCAATAATTCACCCCTCCACTTT,CASSGDSNNSPLHF,TRBV6-5,TRBD1,TRBJ1-6,.
TGTGCCAGCAGCCGGGAAGGGGGTCAGCCCCAGCATTTT,CASSREGGQPQHF,TRBV12-3/TRBV12-4,.,TRBJ1-5,.
TGTGCCAGTAGTATTGGGACAGGGGTTACCACCGGGGAGCTGTTTTTT,CASSIGTGVTTGELFF,TRBV19,TRBD1,TRBJ2-2,.
TGCGCCAGCAGCCTAGGGACAGGGGGCACTGAAGCTTTCTTT,CASSLGTGGTEAFF,TRBV4-1,TRBD1,TRBJ1-1,.
TGCGCCAGCAGGGAGCTAATTCTTATGAACACTGAAGCTTTCTTT,CASRELILMNTEAFF,TRBV10-2,.,TRBJ1-1,.
TGTGCCAGCAGTTTACAGGTTTGGGCAGCAACTGCTCATGGCTACACCTTC,CASSLQVWAATAHGYTF,TRBV28,.,TRBJ1-2,.
TGTGCCACCAGTGATCGACAGGGGTACGAGCAGTACTTC,CATSDRQGYEQYF,TRBV24-1,TRBD1,TRBJ2-7,.
TGTGCCAGCAGTCCTTCGACAGGGCTCTATGGCTACACCTTC,CASSPSTGLYGYTF,TRBV2,TRBD1,TRBJ1-2,few
TGTGCCAGCAGCCAGGACTTCCGGGCAGGCTATGGCTACACCTTC,CASSQDFRAGYGYTF,TRBV6-5,.,TRBJ1-2,.
TGTGCCAGTAGTTCAATACAGGGCAGGAGTAACTATGGCTACACCTTC,CASSSIQGRSNYGYTF,TRBV19,.,TRBJ1-2,.
TGTGCCAGCAGCCCCCGTAGCGCCTACGAGCAGTACTTC,CASSPRSAYEQYF,TRBV3-1/TRBV3-2,.,TRBJ2-7,.
TGTGCCAGCAGAGGACAGGGGCACTCTGGAAACACCATATATTTT,CASRGQGHSGNTIYF,TRBV27,TRBD1,TRBJ1-3,.
TGTGCCAGCTCACCAGGAGGGGTCAATGAGCAGTTCTTC,CASSPGGVNEQFF,TRBV18,.,TRBJ2-1,once
TGTGCCAGCAGCCCCCCCCCGGGAGCAAACTATGGCTACACCTTC,CASSPPPGANYGYTF,TRBV5-6,.,TRBJ1-2,.
TGCGCCAGCAGATTAGGAGGGGAGGAGACCCAGTACTTC,CASRLGGEETQYF,TRBV5-1,.,TRBJ2-5,once
TGCGCCAGCAGCTTGGAAGGGGGGGCCTACAATGAGCAGTTCTTC,CASSLEGGAYNEQFF,TRBV5-1,.,TRBJ2-1,few
TGCGCCAGCTCAGAACAAACGCTCTTAAACTATGGCTACACCTTC,CASSEQTLLNYGYTF,TRBV5-1,.,TRBJ1-2,.
TGTGCCAGCAGTGATTTCGGACACTTCTATGGCTACACCTTC,CASSDFGHFYGYTF,TRBV6-1,.,TRBJ1-2,.
TGTGCCAGTAGTAGACAGGGCCCACAGCCCCAGCATTTT,CASSRQGPQPQHF,TRBV19,TRBD1,TRBJ1-5,.
TGTGCCAGCAGCAGGCCGGAAAGGATAATCCAGCCCCAGCATTTT,CASSRPERIIQPQHF,TRBV27,.,TRBJ1-5,.
TGTGCCAGCAGCTTTCCGGGACAGGGTTACAATGAGCAGTTCTTC,CASSFPGQGYNEQFF,TRBV7-8,TRBD1,TRBJ2-1,.
TGTGCCAGCAGCTTTTATGGGCCGAACACTGAAGCTTTCTTT,CASSFYGPNTEAFF,TRBV7-2,.,TRBJ1-1,.
TGTGCCAGTAAAGGATCTGGAGGGCACTCTAACTATGGCTACACCTTC,CASKGSGGHSNYGYTF,TRBV19,.,TRBJ1-2,few
TGTGCCAGCAGCCAACCCCTTGCTGCGGGGGGCGGTGGAGATACGCAGTATTTT,CASSQPLAAGGGGDTQYF,TRBV14,TRBD2,TRBJ2-3,.
TGTGCCAGCAGACAGGGACCTGAAGCTTTCTTT,CASRQGPEAFF,TRBV27,.,TRBJ1-1,.
TGTGCCAGCAGTACAGGGGGCGTAGCCGAAAAACTGTTTTTT,CASSTGGVAEKLFF,TRBV2,TRBD1,TRBJ1-4,.
TGTGCCAGCAGTTCCAGAGGGGGGGAAGTTGGTACGCAGTATTTT,CASSSRGGEVGTQYF,TRBV7-9,.,TRBJ2-3,.
TGTGCCAGCAGTGAGCCCAGCAGGGCCTCCTACGAGCAGTACTTC,CASSEPSRASYEQYF,TRBV6-1,.,TRBJ2-7,.
TGTGCCAGCAGTGTACCCGGGACATATAGCACCGGGGAGCTGTTTTTT,CASSVPGTYSTGELFF,TRBV2,.,TRBJ2-2,.
TGTGCCAGCAGCCAGCTAGCGGGAGGCTACAATGAGCAGTTCTTC,CASSQLAGGYNEQFF,TRBV9,TRBD2,TRBJ2-1,.
TGTGCCAGCAGCTCGAAGACAGGTCCCCACCGAGGGACAGATACGCAGTATTTT,CASSSKTGPHRGTDTQYF,TRBV11-2,.,TRBJ2-3,.
TGTGCCAGCAGTAGAGGGGGGACAGAAGGAAACACCATATATTTT,CASSRGGTEGNTIYF,TRBV28,TRBD1,TRBJ1-3,.
TGTGCCAGCAGCCTCCAGGGGTCTTCTGGAAACACCATATATTTT,CASSLQGSSGNTIYF,TRBV9,.,TRBJ1-3,once
TGTGCCACCAGTGCAGCCGGGACTAACTATGGCTACACCTTC,CATSAAGTNYGYTF,TRBV24-1,.,TRBJ1-2,.
TGTGCCACTATGACAGGGATGACCGGGGAGCTGTTTTTT,CATMTGMTGELFF,TRBV2,TRBD1,TRBJ2-2,.
TGTGCCAGCAGTTCCCCAGGGGTTGCAACTAATGAAAAACTGTTTTTT,CASSSPGVATNEKLFF,TRBV28,.,TRBJ1-4,.
TGCGCCAGCAGCTTGGGAGACACCCGATGGACCGGGGAGCTGTTTTTT,CASSLGDTRWTGELFF,TRBV5-1,.,TRBJ2-2,.
TGTGCCAGCAGCCCAAGGGGACTATCGCTCCACGAGCAGTACTTC,CASSPRGLSLHEQYF,TRBV7-2,TRBD2,TRBJ2-7,.
TGTGCCAGCAGCCAGGGTATTGGCCATATTAGCGGGGCCCCCGGCGGTGGGGCCAACGTCCTGACTTTC,CASSQGIGHISGAPGGGANVLTF,TRBV14,TRBD2,TRBJ2-6,.
TGCGCCAGCAGCTTGGCCGAGGCAGGGGGAACGAACACTGAAGCTTTCTTT,CASSLAEAGGTNTEAFF,TRBV5-1,TRBD1,TRBJ1-1,few